The clone carrying this TCR beta chain occurred a few times. The data were taken from a study of blood T cells in healthy people across ages. Through a sample-barcoded 5' primer and a J-beta primer mix, a second PCR was run for 7 to 11 cycles. Via MiXCR, TCRdb re-called the 5' RACE reads, giving one row per CDR3 protein. The sample records fewer than 650,000 distinct CDR3 sequences, approximately 26% being singletons. Germline lookup yields CDR1 KGHDR and CDR2 SFDVKD. The CDR3 extends over 14 amino acids. V gave up 4 bases and J gave up 6 bases; unmatched junction bases: 5. These data are also associated with another study on T cells of mothers and their children. From that second work: Over five children, together with their three healthy Caucasian mothers, made up the donors. Slightly higher but non-significant overlap marked related mother-child pairs versus unrelated pairs.

The sequencing sample was made of blood. V is TRBV24-1 and J is TRBJ2-3; 8 nucleotides agree with TRBD1. The TCR sequence derives from a boy younger than 10 in good health. Written as DNA, the CDR3 is TGTGCCACCAGTGACTTTGGACAGGGCGATACGCAGTATTTT. Translation gives CATSDFGQGDTQYF.